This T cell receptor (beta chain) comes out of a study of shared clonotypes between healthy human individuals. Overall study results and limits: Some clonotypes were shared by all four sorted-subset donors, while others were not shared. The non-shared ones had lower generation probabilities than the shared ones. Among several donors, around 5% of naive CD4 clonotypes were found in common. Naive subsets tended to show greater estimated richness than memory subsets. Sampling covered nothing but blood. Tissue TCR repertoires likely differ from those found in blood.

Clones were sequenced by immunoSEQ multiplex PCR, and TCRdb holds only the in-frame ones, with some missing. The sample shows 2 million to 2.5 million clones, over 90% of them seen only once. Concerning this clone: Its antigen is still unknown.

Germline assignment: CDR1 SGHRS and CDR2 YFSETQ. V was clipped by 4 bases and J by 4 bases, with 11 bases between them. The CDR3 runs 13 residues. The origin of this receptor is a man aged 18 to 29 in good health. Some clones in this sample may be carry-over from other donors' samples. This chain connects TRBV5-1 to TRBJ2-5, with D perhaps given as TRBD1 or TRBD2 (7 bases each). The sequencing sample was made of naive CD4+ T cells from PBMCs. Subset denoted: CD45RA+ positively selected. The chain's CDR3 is CASSTGEGETQYF. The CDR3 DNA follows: TGCGCCAGCAGCACAGGGGAGGGAGAGACCCAGTACTTC.